One and the same sample provided the 3 T cell receptor beta chains below, sequenced in a study of T cells in Graves' hyperthyroidism and ophthalmopathy (dated by TCRdb to the late 2010s). Libraries came from multiplex PCR. The reads were generated on an Illumina HiSeq 2000. The TCR beta CDR3 regions were amplified from RNA transcripts. The first round of RT-PCR for the TCR CDR3 was performed with the HTBI primer set and the Qiagen OneStep RT-PCR kit. TCRdb reworked the public reads: Q25 trimming with fastp, MiXCR clone assembly, productive beta chains retained. Rows with one shared CDR3 protein collapse into an entry with the most common genes and DNA. Recorded for this sample are 350,000 or so distinct CDR3 sequences; about 18% of them occurred a single time. Approximately 33% of the sample lies in the top ten. Sample: blood. The source is a woman aged 25-40 years with Graves' hyperthyroidism that later progressed to Graves' ophthalmopathy.

The gene calls are TRBV4-1 and TRBJ1-5; unclear D gene. Trimming shortened V by 3 bases and J by 3 bases, and 18 bases separated the two germline ends. The CDR3 spans 17 residues. Germline lookup yields CDR1 MGHRA and CDR2 YSYEKL. For the CDR3, the DNA is TGCGCCAGCAGCCAGGGGTTACAGCGACAAGTCAATCAGCCCCAGCATTTT. Translation gives CASSQGLQRQVNQPQHF.

This clonotype has more than one count but fewer than ten. CDR3 loop: CASSLRVGGSPVGDEQFF. CDR3 in DNA: TGTGCCAGCAGTTTGCGGGTCGGCGGGAGCCCCGTGGGGGATGAGCAGTTCTTC. The chain recombines TRBV28 with TRBJ2-1; 7 bases align to TRBD2. With 3 bases clipped from V and 8 bases from J, the junction kept 19 bases outside the gene matches. The CDR3 totals 18 residues. The germline V gene has CDR1 MDHEN and CDR2 SYDVKM.

This clonotype was recorded at least ten times. This chain uses TRBV7-9 with TRBJ1-6; D is undetermined. Germline CDR1 is SEHNR and CDR2 is FQNEAQ (reference sequence). The CDR3 sequence is 15 residues long. Deletions cut 6 bases from V and 5 bases from J, with 14 bases between. CDR3 sequence reads: CASSRQLADNSPLHF. The DNA of the CDR3 is TGTGCCAGCAGTCGACAATTGGCGGATAATTCACCCCTCCACTTT.